Listed here are 14 T cell receptor beta chains from one sample, sequenced in a study of T-cell memory formation after mild COVID-19. TCRdb reanalysed the 5' RACE reads using MiXCR and keeps one entry per CDR3 protein. The sample records 65,000 to 95,000 distinct CDR3 sequences, around 13% being singletons. Sequenced input: PBMCs or a T cell subset sorted from them (not recorded which). Receptor source: a young man who had mild COVID-19 (a few samples of this study predate the infection). Cell type and time point are not known.

The rearrangement joins TRBV7-2 to TRBJ2-3; either TRBD1 or TRBD2 may fit D (6 bases each). The CDR3 runs to 16 residues. The ends were cut back, 5 bases at V and 2 bases at J, with 17 bases in the middle. CDR1 SGHTA and CDR2 FQGNSA come from the germline V gene. The CDR3 loop reads CASSPRVGGNTDTQYF. CDR3 DNA: TGTGCCAGCAGCCCCCGGGTCGGGGGCAACACAGATACGCAGTATTTT.

The V gene is TRBV27, the J gene TRBJ2-2; the D gene is possibly TRBD1 (6 bases). This CDR3 is 15 amino acids long. V lost 6 bases to trimming and J lost 4 bases, with 15 bases between them. The germline CDR1 and CDR2 sequences are MNHEY and SMNVEV (reference sequence). DNA for the CDR3: TGTGCCAGCAGAGCAACAGGGTCGAGCACCGGGGAGCTGTTTTTT. Protein sequence: CASRATGSSTGELFF.

This rearrangement joins TRBV4-1 to TRBJ2-5, with TRBD1 as a possible D gene (5 bases). Per the germline V gene, CDR1 is MGHRA and CDR2 is YSYEKL. The CDR3 length is 17 residues. Trimming removed 1 base from V and 2 bases from J, with 17 bases in between. This chain's CDR3 is CASSQVLRGLGQETQYF. The CDR3 bases are TGCGCCAGCAGCCAAGTGTTAAGGGGATTGGGACAAGAGACCCAGTACTTC.

The rearrangement joins TRBV5-1 to TRBJ1-5, with 10 bases aligning to TRBD1. V dropped 4 bases and J dropped 4; count of bases not matched to a gene: 5. Germline CDR1 and CDR2: SGHRS and YFSETQ. The CDR3 loop spans 15 amino acids. DNA of the CDR3: TGCGCCAGCAGCCTCGGACAGGGGGAAAATCAGCCCCAGCATTTT. Translation gives CASSLGQGENQPQHF.

The chain is built from TRBV29-1 and TRBJ1-1, with D possibly TRBD1 on 5 matching bases. The length of the CDR3 is 14 residues. V gave up 0 bases and J gave up 5 bases, with 13 bases separating them. Germline CDR1 SQVTM, CDR2 ANQGSEA. The CDR3 loop reads CSVEDLQDSTEAFF. The CDR3 bases are TGCAGCGTTGAAGACCTACAGGATTCAACTGAAGCTTTCTTT.

The chain links TRBV5-1 to TRBJ2-7, with D perhaps TRBD1 (5 bases). The V end was cut by 2 bases, the J end by 1 base, with 7 bases between. Looked up from germline, CDR1 is SGHRS and CDR2 is YFSETQ. The CDR3 sequence is 13 residues long. The CDR3: CASSFDSSYEQYF. CDR3 DNA sequence: TGCGCCAGCAGCTTTGACAGTTCCTACGAGCAGTACTTC.

CDR3 in amino acids: CASSFRGRGTEAFF. The CDR3 nucleotides read TGCGCCAGCAGCTTCAGGGGGCGGGGCACTGAAGCTTTCTTT. V is TRBV5-1 and J is TRBJ1-1, with TRBD1 matching over 8 bases. Germline loops: CDR1 SGHRS, CDR2 YFSETQ. The J segment lost 4 bases and the V segment lost 2 bases, leaving 4 bases of the junction unmatched. The CDR3 consists of 14 residues.

The rearrangement links TRBV5-1 to TRBJ1-1, with D maybe TRBD1 (5 bases). There are 14 residues in the CDR3. Looked up from germline, CDR1 is SGHRS and CDR2 is YFSETQ. V was pared by 0 bases and J by 4 bases, with 10 bases between. CDR3 residues: CASSLAGGITEAFF. CDR3 nucleotide sequence: TGCGCCAGCAGCTTGGCTGGGGGGATCACTGAAGCTTTCTTT.

This clonotype occurred a few times. The DNA is omitted, as the CDR3 cannot be located on it reliably, and the CDR3 follows TCRdb's listing. The chain is built from TRBV12-3 or TRBV12-4 and TRBJ2-2. With termini counted, the CDR3 has 13 amino acids. CDR3 in amino acids: CASSFFGNGELFF.

The V and J genes are TRBV21-1 and TRBJ2-7. TRBV21-1 is given as a pseudogene. The CDR3 has 16 amino acids. CDR3 in amino acids: CASSMKRQSFSYEQYV. The CDR3 nucleotides are TGTGCCAGCAGCATGAAGCGACAATCCTTCTCCTACGAGCAGTACGTC.

The chain couples TRBV10-2 to TRBJ2-7; the match to TRBD2 covers 13 bases. The CDR3 has 16 residues. Germline loops: CDR1 WSHSY, CDR2 SAAADI. V dropped 3 bases and J dropped 0; count of bases not matched to a gene: 2. This chain's CDR3 is CASSEGTSGDSYEQYF. The CDR3 DNA sequence: TGCGCCAGCAGTGAAGGGACTAGCGGGGACTCCTACGAGCAGTACTTC.

This chain uses TRBV5-1 with TRBJ2-7; D tentatively reads TRBD1 or TRBD2 (6 bases each). V lost 6 bases and J lost 2, with 15 bases in between. The CDR3 is 14 amino acids. CDR1 SGHRS and CDR2 YFSETQ come from the germline V gene. The CDR3 loop reads CASTPVEGAYEQYF. The CDR3 DNA follows: TGCGCCAGCACTCCCGTGGAGGGGGCCTACGAGCAGTACTTC.

This chain links TRBV5-1 with TRBJ2-5; TRBD2 matches at 7 bases. Germline V gene sequence: CDR1 SGHRS, CDR2 YFSETQ. V shed 0 bases, J shed 1 base, and the junction held 6 bases outside the gene matches. The length of the CDR3 is 16 residues. The DNA of the CDR3 is TGCGCCAGCAGCTTGGTATACTGGGGGGGCCAAGAGACCCAGTACTTC. It specifies CASSLVYWGGQETQYF.

This clonotype showed up just a few times. The chain carries TRBV10-3 and TRBJ2-7; 10 bases are shared with TRBD1. CDR1 ENHRY and CDR2 SYGVKD come from the germline V gene. The CDR3 sequence is 13 residues long. Unmatched junction bases numbered 2, after V lost 4 bases and J lost 5 bases. The CDR3 region has the DNA TGTGCCATCAGTGGAGGGACAGGGGACGAGCAGTACTTC. As protein: CAISGGTGDEQYF.